This T cell receptor (beta chain) was identified during a study of spatial heterogeneity in lung cancer. Looking at the study overall: In the raw reads, each unique TCR and UMI combination was present more than ten times on average.

Time point indicated: blood at routine non-recurrence follow-up after resection. TCRdb re-analysed the 5' RACE reads in MiXCR, keeping a single row per CDR3 protein. The profile covers around 70,000 distinct CDR3 sequences, with over 7% appearing a single time and around 1.9% taken by the ten largest. This CDR3 contains 14 residues. V shed 5 bases, J shed 1 base, and the junction held 3 bases outside the gene matches. Many counts were recorded for this clonotype. The chain has TRBV12-3 or TRBV12-4 and TRBJ2-7, with 9 bases that match TRBD1. The TCR sequence derives from a female donor with early-stage non-small cell lung cancer. The sample in question was PBMCs, obtained at follow-up. The CDR3 is CASSPDRGSYEQYF. CDR3 bases: TGTGCCAGCAGTCCCGACAGGGGGTCCTACGAGCAGTACTTC.